The 4 T cell receptor beta chains below all came from one sample that was sequenced in a study of T-cell memory formation after mild COVID-19. TCRdb fed the 5' RACE reads into MiXCR, producing one record per CDR3 protein. Of around 420,000 distinct CDR3 sequences in the sample, roughly a quarter were seen once. The specimen was PBMCs or a T cell subset sorted from them (not recorded which). The source is an adult woman who had mild COVID-19 (a few samples of this study predate the infection). Cell type and time point are not known.

This clonotype was seen only a few times. The gene calls are TRBV3-1 and TRBJ1-1, with D hard to call. Germline values: CDR1 LGHDT, CDR2 YNNKEL (reference sequence). The V and J ends lost 1 base and 8 bases respectively, with 5 bases between them. This CDR3 comprises 11 residues. The DNA for the CDR3 is TGTGCCAGCAGCCAAGGGGGAGAAGCTTTCTTT. It is translated as CASSQGGEAFF. The full variable domain, completed using reference TRBV3-1 and TRBJ1-1, is DTAVSQTPKYLVTQMGNDKSIKCEQNLGHDTMYWYKQDSKKFLKIMFSYNNKELIINETVPNRFSPKSPDKAHLNLHINSLELGDSAVYFCASSQGGEAFFGQGTRLTVV.

This clonotype was recorded a few times. V gene TRBV6-5 combines with J gene TRBJ2-7; D is uncertain. Germline CDR1 MNHEY, CDR2 SVGAGI. The CDR3 covers 13 residues. V shed 6 bases and J shed 4 bases, with 13 bases lying between them. CDR3 nucleotides: TGTGCCAGCAGAGGTACAGAAGTTTACGAGCAGTACTTC. Amino acid sequence: CASRGTEVYEQYF.

J is TRBJ2-1 and V is TRBV12-3 or TRBV12-4; the match to TRBD2 covers 10 bases. Trimming removed 5 bases from V and 5 bases from J; junction bases left unmatched: 6. The length of the CDR3 is 15 residues. CDR3 protein: CASSQLAGNNNEQFF. CDR3 DNA sequence: TGTGCCAGCAGTCAACTAGCGGGGAACAACAATGAGCAGTTCTTC.

This clonotype was found a few times. The chain couples TRBV24-1 to TRBJ2-5; 9 positions agree with TRBD2. The V gene end was trimmed by 4 bases and the J gene end by 5 bases; junction bases not matched to a gene: 7. This CDR3 spans 15 amino acids. Germline CDR1 KGHDR, CDR2 SFDVKD. CDR3 coding DNA: TGTGCCACCAGTGAAGCGGGAGGCTCTGCGGAGACCCAGTACTTC. Residues: CATSEAGGSAETQYF.